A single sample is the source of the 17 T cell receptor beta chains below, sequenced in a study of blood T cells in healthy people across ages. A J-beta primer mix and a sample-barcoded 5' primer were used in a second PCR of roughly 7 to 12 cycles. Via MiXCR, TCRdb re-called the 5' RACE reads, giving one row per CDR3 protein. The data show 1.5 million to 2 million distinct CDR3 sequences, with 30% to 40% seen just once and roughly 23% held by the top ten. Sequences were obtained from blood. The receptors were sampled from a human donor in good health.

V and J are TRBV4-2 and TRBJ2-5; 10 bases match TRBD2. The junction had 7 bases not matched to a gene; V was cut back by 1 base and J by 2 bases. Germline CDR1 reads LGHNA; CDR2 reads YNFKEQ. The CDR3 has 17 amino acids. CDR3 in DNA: TGTGCCAGCAGCCAAGTGTCTAGCGGGGGAGAACAAGAGACCCAGTACTTC. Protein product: CASSQVSSGGEQETQYF.

Here the CDR3 DNA reads TGTGCCAGCAGCCAAGATAGCTCGAGCGGACACAAGGGCGAAAAACTGTTTTTT. It specifies CASSQDSSSGHKGEKLFF. The chain carries TRBV4-2 and TRBJ1-4, with a weak D call TRBD1 (5 bases). CDR1 LGHNA and CDR2 YNFKEQ come from the germline V gene. V was clipped by 0 bases and J by 8 bases, with 22 bases between them. This CDR3 contains 18 residues.

The CDR3 region is CASRSYGGGSSYNEQFF. DNA for the CDR3: TGTGCCAGCAGGTCCTACGGAGGGGGGAGCTCCTACAATGAGCAGTTCTTC. The rearrangement uses TRBV7-3 and TRBJ2-1, with D perhaps given as TRBD1 or TRBD2 (6 bases each). CDR1 is SGHTA, CDR2 FQGTGA, per germline. The CDR3 runs to 17 residues. The V end was cut by 6 bases, the J end by 0 bases, with 18 bases between.

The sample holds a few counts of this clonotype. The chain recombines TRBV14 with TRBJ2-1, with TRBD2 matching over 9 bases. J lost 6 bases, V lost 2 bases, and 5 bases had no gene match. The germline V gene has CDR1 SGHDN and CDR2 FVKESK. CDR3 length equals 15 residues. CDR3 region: CASSQQPGLANEQFF. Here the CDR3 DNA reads TGTGCCAGCAGCCAACAACCGGGACTAGCCAATGAGCAGTTCTTC.

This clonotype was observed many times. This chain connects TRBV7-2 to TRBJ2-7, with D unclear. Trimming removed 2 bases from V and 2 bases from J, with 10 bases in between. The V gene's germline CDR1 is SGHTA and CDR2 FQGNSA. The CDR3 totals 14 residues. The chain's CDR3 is CASSLRQNTYEQYF. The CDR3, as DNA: TGTGCCAGCAGCTTACGCCAGAATACCTACGAGCAGTACTTC.

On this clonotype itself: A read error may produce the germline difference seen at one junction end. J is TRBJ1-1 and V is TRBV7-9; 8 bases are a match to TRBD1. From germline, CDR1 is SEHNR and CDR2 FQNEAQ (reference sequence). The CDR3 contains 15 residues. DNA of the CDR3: TGTGCCAGCAGCTTTTCTCGGACAGGGCGGACTGAAACTTTCTTT. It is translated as CASSFSRTGRTETFF.

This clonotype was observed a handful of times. As DNA, the CDR3 is TGTGCCAGCAGCTTAGGGGCTAGCTTTTTCCACGAGCAGTACTTC. It encodes CASSLGASFFHEQYF. The rearrangement links TRBV7-8 to TRBJ2-7; D perhaps matches TRBD2 (5 bases). This CDR3 has 15 amino acids. Germline V gene lookup returns CDR1 SGHVS and CDR2 FQNEAQ. Trimming cost V 1 base and J 5 bases, with 15 bases left between them.

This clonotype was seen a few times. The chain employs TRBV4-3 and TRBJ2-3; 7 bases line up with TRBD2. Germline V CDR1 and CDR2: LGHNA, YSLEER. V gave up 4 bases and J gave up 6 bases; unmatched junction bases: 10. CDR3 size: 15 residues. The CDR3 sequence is CASSPWGGLIDTQYF. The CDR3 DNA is TGCGCCAGCAGCCCCTGGGGGGGGTTGATCGATACGCAGTATTTT.

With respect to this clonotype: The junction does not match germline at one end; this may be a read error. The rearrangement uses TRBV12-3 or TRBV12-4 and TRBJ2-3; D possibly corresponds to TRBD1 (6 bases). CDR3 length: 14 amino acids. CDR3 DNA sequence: TGTGCCAGCAGAGGGGGTCTCAGCGCAGATGCGCAGTATTTT. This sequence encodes CASRGGLSADAQYF.

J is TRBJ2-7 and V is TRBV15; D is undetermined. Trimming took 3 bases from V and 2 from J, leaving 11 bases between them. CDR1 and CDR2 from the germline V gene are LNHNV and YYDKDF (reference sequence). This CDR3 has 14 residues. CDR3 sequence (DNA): TGTGCCACCAGCAGGCCTACAGCGACCTACGAGCAGTACTTC. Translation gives CATSRPTATYEQYF.

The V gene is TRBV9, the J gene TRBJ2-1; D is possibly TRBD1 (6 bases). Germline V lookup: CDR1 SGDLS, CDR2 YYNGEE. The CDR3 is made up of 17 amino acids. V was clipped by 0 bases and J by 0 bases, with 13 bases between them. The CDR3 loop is CASSVEVGAASYNEQFF. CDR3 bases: TGTGCCAGCAGCGTAGAAGTGGGGGCGGCCTCCTACAATGAGCAGTTCTTC.

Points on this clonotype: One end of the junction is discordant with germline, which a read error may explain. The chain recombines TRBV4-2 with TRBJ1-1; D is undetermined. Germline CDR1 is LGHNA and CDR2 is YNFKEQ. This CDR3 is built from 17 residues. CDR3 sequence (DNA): TGTGCCAGCGGCCAAGAGTCGGTACTCCTGGGCCCTGCTGAAGCTTTCTTT. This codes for CASGQESVLLGPAEAFF.

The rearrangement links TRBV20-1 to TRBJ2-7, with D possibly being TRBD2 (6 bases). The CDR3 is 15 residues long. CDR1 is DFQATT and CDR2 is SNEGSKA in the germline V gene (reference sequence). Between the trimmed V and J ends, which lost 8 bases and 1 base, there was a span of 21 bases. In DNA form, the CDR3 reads TGCAGTACCCAAGATCGGGGGAAAGTGTCCTACGAGCAGTACTTC. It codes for CSTQDRGKVSYEQYF.

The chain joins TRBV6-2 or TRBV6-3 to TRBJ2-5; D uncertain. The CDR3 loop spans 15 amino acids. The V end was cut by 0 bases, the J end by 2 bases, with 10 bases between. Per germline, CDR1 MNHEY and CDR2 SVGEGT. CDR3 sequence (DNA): TGTGCCAGCAGTTACTCGTTAACGTTACAAGAGACCCAGTACTTC. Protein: CASSYSLTLQETQYF.

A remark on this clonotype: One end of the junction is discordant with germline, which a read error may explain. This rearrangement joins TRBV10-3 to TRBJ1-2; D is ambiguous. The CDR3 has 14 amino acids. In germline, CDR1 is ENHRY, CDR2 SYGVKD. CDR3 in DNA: TGTACCATCAAGGCCACAGAAACCTTCTATGGCTACACCTTC. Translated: CTIKATETFYGYTF.

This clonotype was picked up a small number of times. The CDR3: CSGTLRIYNEQFF. CDR3 DNA: TGCAGTGGGACCTTACGGATTTACAATGAGCAGTTCTTC. The V and J genes are TRBV20-1 and TRBJ2-1; D is ambiguous. Trimming took off 7 bases at V and 4 bases at J, with 14 bases between the two ends. The CDR3 is made up of 13 amino acids. CDR1 and CDR2 (germline): DFQATT, SNEGSKA (reference sequence).

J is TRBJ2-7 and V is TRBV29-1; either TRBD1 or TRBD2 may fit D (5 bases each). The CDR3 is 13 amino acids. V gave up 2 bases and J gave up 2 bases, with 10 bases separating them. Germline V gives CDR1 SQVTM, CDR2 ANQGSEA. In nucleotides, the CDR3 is TGCAGCGTTGAAAAAGGGGAGACCTACGAGCAGTACTTC. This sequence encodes CSVEKGETYEQYF.